This is a list of T cell receptor beta chains from one sample in a study of T cells and copy number aberrations in small-cell lung cancer. This table comes from immunoSEQ multiplex PCR, and its TCRdb copy is limited to in-frame clones, with some not included. The sample contains fewer than 9,500 clones, 75% to 85% of which appear only once. Sequencing was performed on normal tissue next to the tumor. Source of these receptors: a woman in her forties or fifties with small cell lung cancer. The CDR3 runs from the conserved cysteine through the conserved F or W. Fields, in order: V gene, J gene, clone size, D gene, CDR3 protein, CDR3 DNA. A D gene is named only where the DNA matches it firmly. Not every row has a clone size; where given, it reads once, few, many or a size class.

>TRBV7-3|TRBJ2-3|.|TRBD2
CASSLTGSGTTDTQYF
TGTGCCAGCAGCTTAACGGGTAGCGGGACCACAGATACGCAGTATTTT
>TRBV27|TRBJ2-3|.|.
CASSSPREGQGNTDTQYF
TGTGCCAGCAGTTCACCCCGGGAGGGACAGGGTAACACAGATACGCAGTATTTT
>TRBV7-9|TRBJ2-7|.|.
CASSLGASSYEQYF
TGTGCCAGCAGCTTAGGGGCTAGCTCCTACGAGCAGTACTTC
>TRBV6-1|TRBJ2-1|.|TRBD2
CASSGVAGRSHEQFF
TGTGCCAGCAGTGGAGTAGCGGGAAGGAGTCATGAGCAGTTCTTC
>TRBV11-2|TRBJ2-1|.|.
CASSLAAGANEQFF
TGTGCCAGCAGCTTAGCAGCGGGTGCCAATGAGCAGTTCTTC
>TRBV9|TRBJ1-2|.|TRBD1
CASSPGLDRGRGYTF
TGTGCCAGCAGCCCCGGTTTAGACAGGGGAAGGGGCTACACCTTC
>TRBV9|TRBJ2-1|.|TRBD1
CASNVDGTGYNEQFF
TGTGCCAGCAACGTAGATGGGACAGGCTACAATGAGCAGTTCTTC
>TRBV9|TRBJ1-4|once|.
CASSVGLSLNEKLFF
TGTGCCAGCAGCGTAGGATTGTCGTTGAATGAAAAACTGTTTTTT
>TRBV7-8|TRBJ2-5|.|.
CASSSSMGRTQETQYF
TGTGCCAGCAGCTCCTCAATGGGACGTACCCAAGAGACCCAGTACTTC
>TRBV5-1|TRBJ2-6|.|TRBD1
CASSSGQAAANVLTF
TGCGCCAGCAGCTCCGGACAGGCAGCGGCCAACGTCCTGACTTTC
>TRBV6-5|TRBJ1-6|.|.
CASSYVNSPLHF
TGTGCCAGCAGTTACGTAAATTCACCCCTCCACTTT
>TRBV6-6|TRBJ2-4|few|.
CASSWTGRDKNIQYF
TGTGCCAGCAGTTGGACAGGGAGGGACAAAAACATTCAGTACTTC
>TRBV19|TRBJ1-1|.|.
CASSIGRHYTEAFF
TGTGCCAGTAGTATAGGTCGGCACTACACTGAAGCTTTCTTT
>TRBV11-3|TRBJ2-3|.|.
CASSLDPPGAYTDTQYF
TGTGCCAGCAGCTTAGATCCCCCAGGGGCTTACACAGATACGCAGTATTTT
>TRBV5-4|TRBJ2-7|.|TRBD2
CASSTKRELSEQYF
TGTGCCAGCAGCACTAAGCGGGAATTGAGCGAGCAGTACTTC
>TRBV5-1|TRBJ1-1|.|TRBD1
CASSKQTGMVTEAFF
TGCGCCAGCAGCAAACAGACAGGGATGGTCACTGAAGCTTTCTTT
>TRBV7-8|TRBJ2-7|.|.
CASSLGGADYEQYF
TGTGCCAGCAGCTTGGGGGGCGCAGACTACGAGCAGTACTTC
>TRBV9|TRBJ2-2|.|.
CASSVGDTGELFF
TGTGCCAGCAGCGTAGGGGACACCGGGGAGCTGTTTTTT